A selection of T cell receptor beta chains follows, all from one sample in a study of cytomegalovirus exposure and HLA in healthy donors. Sequenced by immunoSEQ multiplex PCR; TCRdb stores in-frame clones only, minus some. The data contain roughly 110,000 clones, 74% of them seen just once; the ten biggest clones take up 2% to 2.5%. Specimen: PBMCs. These receptors were taken from a human donor in good health. CDR3s include the opening cysteine and the closing phenylalanine or tryptophan. D genes are given only for firm matches. A clone size is listed for some rows: how often the clone was seen (once, few, many), or a class if it is expanded.

j_gene: TRBJ2-7; v_gene: TRBV7-8; abundance: NA; d_gene: NA; CDR3aa: CASSPGTNPGEQYF; CDR3nt: TGTGCCAGCAGCCCCGGGACAAATCCGGGCGAGCAGTACTTC
j_gene: TRBJ2-1; v_gene: TRBV5-4; abundance: NA; d_gene: NA; CDR3aa: CASSLPAYNEQFF; CDR3nt: TGTGCCAGCAGCTTGCCTGCCTACAATGAGCAGTTCTTC
j_gene: TRBJ2-1; v_gene: TRBV19; abundance: NA; d_gene: NA; CDR3aa: CASSDQGLAYNEQFF; CDR3nt: TGTGCCAGTAGTGACCAGGGATTAGCCTACAATGAGCAGTTCTTC
j_gene: TRBJ1-5; v_gene: TRBV6-5; abundance: NA; d_gene: TRBD1; CDR3aa: CASSTQQGAVQPQHF; CDR3nt: TGTGCCAGCAGTACTCAGCAGGGGGCAGTTCAGCCCCAGCATTTT
j_gene: TRBJ1-1; v_gene: TRBV7-9; abundance: medium-sized; d_gene: NA; CDR3aa: CAIVRGTEAFF; CDR3nt: TGTGCCATCGTCAGGGGTACTGAAGCTTTCTTT
j_gene: TRBJ2-7; v_gene: TRBV5-5; abundance: NA; d_gene: TRBD1; CDR3aa: CASSTGQFLVEQYF; CDR3nt: TGTGCCAGCAGCACGGGACAGTTTTTAGTAGAGCAGTACTTC
j_gene: TRBJ2-5; v_gene: TRBV5-1; abundance: NA; d_gene: TRBD1; CDR3aa: CASRTRRDRGQETQYF; CDR3nt: TGCGCCAGCCGAACCCGAAGGGACAGGGGCCAAGAGACCCAGTACTTC
j_gene: TRBJ1-2; v_gene: TRBV6-1; abundance: NA; d_gene: TRBD1; CDR3aa: CASSESGGGAYGYTF; CDR3nt: TGTGCCAGCAGTGAATCGGGAGGGGGCGCCTATGGCTACACCTTC
j_gene: TRBJ2-3; v_gene: TRBV7-2; abundance: NA; d_gene: NA; CDR3aa: CASSPRVGMHTDTQYF; CDR3nt: TGTGCCAGCAGCCCGCGGGTAGGGATGCACACAGATACGCAGTATTTT
j_gene: TRBJ1-2; v_gene: TRBV5-4; abundance: NA; d_gene: NA; CDR3aa: CASRSSGGGVIGYTF; CDR3nt: TGTGCCAGCAGATCATCTGGGGGCGGTGTAATTGGCTACACCTTC
j_gene: TRBJ1-1; v_gene: TRBV5-1; abundance: few; d_gene: NA; CDR3aa: CASSLGTLNTEAFF; CDR3nt: TGCGCCAGCAGCTTGGGGACATTGAACACTGAAGCTTTCTTT
j_gene: TRBJ2-5; v_gene: TRBV5-4; abundance: NA; d_gene: TRBD2; CDR3aa: CASSTALSSGLGETQYF; CDR3nt: TGTGCCAGCAGCACCGCGTTGTCTAGCGGCTTGGGAGAGACCCAGTACTTC
j_gene: TRBJ1-6; v_gene: TRBV4-2; abundance: NA; d_gene: NA; CDR3aa: CASSQVSMTGNNSPLHF; CDR3nt: TGTGCCAGCAGCCAAGTGAGCATGACGGGGAATAATTCACCCCTCCACTTT
j_gene: TRBJ2-7; v_gene: TRBV11-3; abundance: NA; d_gene: TRBD1; CDR3aa: CASSPDSTGLEQYF; CDR3nt: TGTGCCAGCAGCCCTGACTCGACAGGGTTGGAGCAGTACTTC
j_gene: TRBJ2-3; v_gene: TRBV28; abundance: NA; d_gene: TRBD1; CDR3aa: CASSEGAGRNTQYF; CDR3nt: TGTGCCAGCAGTGAGGGGGCTGGCAGGAATACGCAGTATTTT
j_gene: TRBJ2-2; v_gene: TRBV7-9; abundance: NA; d_gene: TRBD1; CDR3aa: CASSLRDRSTGELFF; CDR3nt: TGTGCCAGCAGTCTCCGGGACAGGAGCACCGGGGAGCTGTTTTTT